This T cell receptor (beta chain) was captured in a study of shared clonotypes between healthy human individuals. Study-wide background: CD4 naive cells filled three plates per donor, CD4 memory three, CD8 naive two and CD8 memory one.

Germline-derived CDR1 and CDR2 are SQVTM and ANQGSEA. The germline V and J ends were trimmed by 6 bases and 2 bases, with 11 bases remaining between them. CDR3 size: 14 residues. The study's findings and limits: In having few donors, the study represented limited genetic and exposure-history diversity.

In the naive CD8 group, cells lacked CD45RO and were positively selected for CCR7, so terminally differentiated effector memory CD45RA+ cells were left out. With regard to this clone: The antigen is unknown.

Assay execution took place at the deep level. Method: immunoSEQ multiplex PCR; TCRdb's copy keeps in-frame clones and lacks some. The data hold roughly 600,000 clones, with roughly 98% observed a single time. Sequenced sample: naive CD8+ T cells sorted from blood. This TCR was sampled from a man aged 25-40 years in good health. The V and J genes are TRBV29-1 and TRBJ2-6; D is undetermined. This CDR3 is CSVIPGAGANVLTF. As DNA, the CDR3 is TGCAGCGTCATACCGGGTGCTGGGGCCAACGTCCTGACTTTC. Complete variable domain (other parts from reference TRBV29-1 and TRBJ2-6): SAVISQKPSRDICQRGTSLTIQCQVDSQVTMMFWYRQQPGQSLTLIATANQGSEATYESGFVIDKFPISRPNLTFSTLTVSNMSPEDSSIYLCSVIPGAGANVLTFGAGSRLTVL.